This T cell receptor beta chain appears in the sequencing data of a study of control samples from healthy donors and cancer patients. Germline V gene lookup returns CDR1 SGHNT and CDR2 YYREEE (reference sequence). The junction had 2 bases not matched to a gene; V was cut back by 4 bases and J by 2 bases. The CDR3 contains 13 residues. Data came from immunoSEQ multiplex PCR; TCRdb stores just in-frame clones and leaves some out. This table holds roughly 100,000 clones, roughly 90% found once. The gene calls are TRBV5-4 and TRBJ2-5; 7 nucleotides line up with TRBD1. The TCR comes from a human donor in good health. The donor label of this sample is uncertain. Sequences were obtained from blood. As DNA, the CDR3 is TGTGCCAGCAGCATGGACAGGCAAGAGACCCAGTACTTC. Its protein is CASSMDRQETQYF.